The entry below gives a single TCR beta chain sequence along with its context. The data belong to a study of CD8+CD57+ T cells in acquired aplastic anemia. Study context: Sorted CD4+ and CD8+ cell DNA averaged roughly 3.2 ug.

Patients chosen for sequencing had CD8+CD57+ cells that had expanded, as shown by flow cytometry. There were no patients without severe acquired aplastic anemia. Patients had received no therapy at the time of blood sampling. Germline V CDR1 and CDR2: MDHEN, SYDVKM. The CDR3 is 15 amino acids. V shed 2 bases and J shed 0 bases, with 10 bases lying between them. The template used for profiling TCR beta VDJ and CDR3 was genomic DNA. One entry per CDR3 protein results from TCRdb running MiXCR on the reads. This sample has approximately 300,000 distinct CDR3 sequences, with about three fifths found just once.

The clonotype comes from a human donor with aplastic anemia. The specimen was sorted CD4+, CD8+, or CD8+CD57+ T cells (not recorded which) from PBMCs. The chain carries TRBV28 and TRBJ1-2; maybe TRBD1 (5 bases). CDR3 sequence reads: CASSLPDTSNYGYTF. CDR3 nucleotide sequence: TGTGCCAGCAGTTTACCGGACACCTCTAACTATGGCTACACCTTC.